This note documents a single T cell receptor beta chain sequence. Sequencing was performed with immunoSEQ multiplex PCR; in TCRdb, only in-frame clones are kept and a portion is missing. The sample holds about 140,000 clones, around 90% seen once. The data originate from a study of control samples from healthy donors and cancer patients. From germline, CDR1 is SGHDT and CDR2 YYEEEE. This CDR3 has 13 residues. Trimming cost V 4 bases and J 6 bases, with 11 bases left between them. The sample comprised blood. This clonotype was sampled from a man between 18 and 29 years old in good health. This chain connects TRBV5-6 to TRBJ2-1; D remains unclear. The CDR3, as DNA: TGTGCCAGCAGCACCGGGCCCACCAATGAGCAGTTCTTC. It translates to CASSTGPTNEQFF.